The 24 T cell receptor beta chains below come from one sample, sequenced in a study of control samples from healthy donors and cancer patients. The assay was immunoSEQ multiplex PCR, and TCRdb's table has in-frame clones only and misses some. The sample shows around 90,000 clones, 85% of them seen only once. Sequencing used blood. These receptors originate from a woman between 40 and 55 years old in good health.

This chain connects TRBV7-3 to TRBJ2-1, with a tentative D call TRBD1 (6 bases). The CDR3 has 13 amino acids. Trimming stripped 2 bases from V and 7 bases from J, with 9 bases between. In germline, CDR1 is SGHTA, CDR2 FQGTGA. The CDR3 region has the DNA TGTGCCAGCAGCTTAGGGCAGGGGAATGAGCAGTTCTTC. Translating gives CASSLGQGNEQFF. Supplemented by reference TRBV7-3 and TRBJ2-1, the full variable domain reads GAGVSQTPSNKVTEKGKYVELRCDPISGHTALYWYRQSLGQGPEFLIYFQGTGAADDSGLPNDRFFAVRPEGSVSTLKIQRTERGDSAVYLCASSLGQGNEQFFGPGTRLTVL.

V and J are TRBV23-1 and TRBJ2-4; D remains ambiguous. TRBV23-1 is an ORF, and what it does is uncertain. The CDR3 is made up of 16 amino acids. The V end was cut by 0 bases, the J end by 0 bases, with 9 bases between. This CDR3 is CASSQSASVAKNIQYF. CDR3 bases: TGCGCCAGCAGTCAATCGGCATCGGTAGCCAAAAACATTCAGTACTTC.

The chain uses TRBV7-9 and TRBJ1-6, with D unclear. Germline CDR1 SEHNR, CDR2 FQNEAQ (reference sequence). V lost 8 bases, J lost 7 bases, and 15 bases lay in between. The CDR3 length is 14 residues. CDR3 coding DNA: TGTGCCAGCCGCGGATCGAACTCGAATTCACCCCTCCACTTT. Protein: CASRGSNSNSPLHF.

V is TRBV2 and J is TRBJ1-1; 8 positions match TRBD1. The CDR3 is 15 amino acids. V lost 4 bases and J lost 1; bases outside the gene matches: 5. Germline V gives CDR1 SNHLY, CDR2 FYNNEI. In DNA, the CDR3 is TGTGCCAGCAGTGCTCAAGGGACAGGGAACACTGAAGCTTTCTTT. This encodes CASSAQGTGNTEAFF.

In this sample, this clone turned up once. CDR3 sequence: CASSFQTTSTEQYF. For the CDR3, the DNA is TGTGCCAGCAGCTTTCAGACTACCTCAACCGAGCAGTACTTC. This sequence joins TRBV13 and TRBJ2-7, with D perhaps TRBD2 (5 bases). Trimming stripped 3 bases from V and 6 bases from J, with 15 bases between. In germline, CDR1 is PRHDT, CDR2 FYEKMQ (reference sequence). The CDR3 is 14 amino acids.

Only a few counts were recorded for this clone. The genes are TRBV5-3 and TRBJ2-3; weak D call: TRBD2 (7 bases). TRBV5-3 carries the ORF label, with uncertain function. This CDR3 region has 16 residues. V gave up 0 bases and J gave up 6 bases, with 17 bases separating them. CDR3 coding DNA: TGTGCCAGAAGCTTGGGGGCGGGGGCTCCTCCCGATACGCAGTATTTT. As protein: CARSLGAGAPPDTQYF.

CDR3: CASSLGAVGNTGELFF. In nucleotides, the CDR3 is TGTGCCAGCAGCTTGGGGGCTGTGGGAAACACCGGGGAGCTGTTTTTT. The rearrangement links TRBV5-5 to TRBJ2-2, with D unclear. Per the germline V gene, CDR1 is SGHKS and CDR2 is YYEKEE (reference sequence). CDR3 length: 16 amino acids. V lost 0 bases, J lost 2 bases, and 11 bases lay in between.

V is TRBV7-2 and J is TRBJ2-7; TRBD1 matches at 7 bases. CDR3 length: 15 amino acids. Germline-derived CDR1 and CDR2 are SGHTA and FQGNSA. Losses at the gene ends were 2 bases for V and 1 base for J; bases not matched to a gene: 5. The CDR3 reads CASSLQQGLSYEQYF. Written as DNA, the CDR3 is TGTGCCAGCAGCTTACAACAGGGGCTATCCTACGAGCAGTACTTC.

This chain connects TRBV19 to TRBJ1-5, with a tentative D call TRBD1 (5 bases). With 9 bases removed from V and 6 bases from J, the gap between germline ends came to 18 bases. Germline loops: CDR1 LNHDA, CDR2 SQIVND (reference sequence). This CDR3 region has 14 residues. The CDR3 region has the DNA TGTGCCAGCACTAATCCAGGGTATAGTCAGCCCCAGCATTTT. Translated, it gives CASTNPGYSQPQHF.

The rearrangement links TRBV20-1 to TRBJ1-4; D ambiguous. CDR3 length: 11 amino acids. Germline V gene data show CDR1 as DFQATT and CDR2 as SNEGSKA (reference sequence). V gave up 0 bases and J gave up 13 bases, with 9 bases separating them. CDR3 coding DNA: TGCAGTGCTAGAGATATGGGTACACTGTTTTTT. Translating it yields CSARDMGTLFF.

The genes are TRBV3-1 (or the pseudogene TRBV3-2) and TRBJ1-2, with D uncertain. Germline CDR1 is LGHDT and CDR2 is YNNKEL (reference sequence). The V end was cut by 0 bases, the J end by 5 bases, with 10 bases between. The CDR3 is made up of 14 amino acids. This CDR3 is CASSQDTRPYGYTF. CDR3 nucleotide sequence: TGTGCCAGCAGCCAAGACACAAGGCCATATGGCTACACCTTC.

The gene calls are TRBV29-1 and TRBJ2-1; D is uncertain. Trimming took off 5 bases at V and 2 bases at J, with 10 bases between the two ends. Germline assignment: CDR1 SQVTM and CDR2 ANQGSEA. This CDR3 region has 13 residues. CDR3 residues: CSVWPVTYNEQFF. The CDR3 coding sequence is TGCAGCGTTTGGCCCGTCACCTACAATGAGCAGTTCTTC.

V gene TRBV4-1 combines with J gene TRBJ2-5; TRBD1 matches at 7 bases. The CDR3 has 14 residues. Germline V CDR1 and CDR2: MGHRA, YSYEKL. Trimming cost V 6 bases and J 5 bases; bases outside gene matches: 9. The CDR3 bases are TGCGCCAGCAGACCGACAGGGTTTGGCGAGACCCAGTACTTC. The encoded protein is CASRPTGFGETQYF.

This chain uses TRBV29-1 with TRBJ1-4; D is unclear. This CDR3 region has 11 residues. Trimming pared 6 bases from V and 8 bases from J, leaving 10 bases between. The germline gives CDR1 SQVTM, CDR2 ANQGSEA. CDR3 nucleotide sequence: TGCAGCGTCGGATCGGGGGAAAAACTGTTTTTT. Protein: CSVGSGEKLFF.

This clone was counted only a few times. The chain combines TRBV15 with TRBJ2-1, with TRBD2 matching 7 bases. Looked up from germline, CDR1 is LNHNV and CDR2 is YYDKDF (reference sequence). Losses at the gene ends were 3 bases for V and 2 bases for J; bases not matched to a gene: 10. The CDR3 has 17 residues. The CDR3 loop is CATSRPRGGLAYNEQFF. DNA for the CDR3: TGTGCCACCAGCAGGCCGAGGGGAGGGTTAGCCTACAATGAGCAGTTCTTC.

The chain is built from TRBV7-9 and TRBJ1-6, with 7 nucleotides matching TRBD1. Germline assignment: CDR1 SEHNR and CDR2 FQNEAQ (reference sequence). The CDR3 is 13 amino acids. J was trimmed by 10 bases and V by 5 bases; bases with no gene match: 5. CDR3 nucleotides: TGTGCCAGCAGCGACAGGGTTGAATCACCCCTCCACTTT. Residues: CASSDRVESPLHF.

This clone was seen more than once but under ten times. CDR3 nucleotides: TGTGCCAGCAGTTCCGACAGGGGAGGCTATGGCTACACCTTC. Translating it yields CASSSDRGGYGYTF. The J gene is TRBJ1-2, the V gene TRBV3-1 (or the pseudogene TRBV3-2); TRBD1 matches 8 bases. CDR1 is LGHDT and CDR2 is YNNKEL in the germline V gene (reference sequence). V lost 6 bases, J lost 4 bases, and 7 bases stayed unmatched. The CDR3 is 14 amino acids.

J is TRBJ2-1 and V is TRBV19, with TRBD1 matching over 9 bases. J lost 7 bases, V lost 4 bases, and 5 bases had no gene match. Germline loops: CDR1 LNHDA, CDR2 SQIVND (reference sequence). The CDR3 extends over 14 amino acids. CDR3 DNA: TGTGCCAGTAGTACCCGACAGGGGGTAAATGAGCAGTTCTTC. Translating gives CASSTRQGVNEQFF.

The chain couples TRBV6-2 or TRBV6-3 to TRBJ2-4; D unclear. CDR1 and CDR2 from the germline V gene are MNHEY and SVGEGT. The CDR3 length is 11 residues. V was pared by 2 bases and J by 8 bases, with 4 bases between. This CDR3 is CASSYRDIQYF. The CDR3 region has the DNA TGTGCCAGCAGTTACCGGGACATTCAGTACTTC.

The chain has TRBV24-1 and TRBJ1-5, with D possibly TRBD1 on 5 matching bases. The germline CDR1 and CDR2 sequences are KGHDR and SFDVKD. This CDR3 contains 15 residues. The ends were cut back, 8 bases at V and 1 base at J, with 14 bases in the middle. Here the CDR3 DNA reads TGTGCCACCAACGGCGGGGGTGGAAGCAATCAGCCCCAGCATTTT. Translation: CATNGGGGSNQPQHF.

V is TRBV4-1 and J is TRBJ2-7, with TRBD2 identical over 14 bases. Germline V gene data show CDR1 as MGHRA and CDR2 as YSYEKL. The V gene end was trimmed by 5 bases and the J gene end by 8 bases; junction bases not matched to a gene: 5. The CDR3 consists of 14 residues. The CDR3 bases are TGCGCCAGCAGCTCCGGGACTAGCGGGAGCAAGCAGTACTTC. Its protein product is CASSSGTSGSKQYF.

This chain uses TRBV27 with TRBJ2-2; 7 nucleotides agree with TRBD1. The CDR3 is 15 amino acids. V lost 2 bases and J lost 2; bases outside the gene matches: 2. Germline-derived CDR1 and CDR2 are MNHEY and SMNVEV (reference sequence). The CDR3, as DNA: TGTGCCAGCAGTTTAAGACAGGGTAACACCGGGGAGCTGTTTTTT. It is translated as CASSLRQGNTGELFF.

The CDR3 loop reads CASSLLGTEAFF. CDR3 nucleotide sequence: TGTGCCAGCAGCTTACTAGGGACTGAAGCTTTCTTT. The V and J genes are TRBV7-9 and TRBJ1-1; D uncertain. CDR1 is SEHNR and CDR2 is FQNEAQ in the germline V gene (reference sequence). The CDR3 is 12 residues long. V lost 2 bases to trimming and J lost 5 bases, with 6 bases between them. The variable domain in full, with the rest retrieved from reference TRBV7-9 and TRBJ1-1, is DTGVSQNPRHKITKRGQNVTFRCDPISEHNRLYWYRQTLGQGPEFLTYFQNEAQLEKSRLLSDRFSAERPKGSFSTLEIQRTEQGDSAMYLCASSLLGTEAFFGQGTRLTVV.

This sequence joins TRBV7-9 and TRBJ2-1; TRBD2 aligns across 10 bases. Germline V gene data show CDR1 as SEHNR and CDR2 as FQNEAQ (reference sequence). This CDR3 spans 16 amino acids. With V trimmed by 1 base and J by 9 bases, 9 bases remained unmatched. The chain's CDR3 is CASSLGPGTSDGEQFF. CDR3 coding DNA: TGTGCCAGCAGCTTAGGCCCCGGGACTAGCGACGGTGAGCAGTTCTTC.